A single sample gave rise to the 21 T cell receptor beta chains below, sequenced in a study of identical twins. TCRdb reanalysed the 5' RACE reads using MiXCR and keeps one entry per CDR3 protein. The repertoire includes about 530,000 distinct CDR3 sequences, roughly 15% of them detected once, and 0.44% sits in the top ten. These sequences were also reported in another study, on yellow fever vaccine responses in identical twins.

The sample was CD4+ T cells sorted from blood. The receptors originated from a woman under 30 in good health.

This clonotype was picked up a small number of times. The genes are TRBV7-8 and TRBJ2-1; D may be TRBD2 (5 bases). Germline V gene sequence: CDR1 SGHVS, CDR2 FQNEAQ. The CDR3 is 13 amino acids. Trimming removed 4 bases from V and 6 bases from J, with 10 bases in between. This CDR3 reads CASSWSRGNEQFF. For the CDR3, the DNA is TGTGCCAGCAGCTGGTCTCGGGGCAATGAGCAGTTCTTC.

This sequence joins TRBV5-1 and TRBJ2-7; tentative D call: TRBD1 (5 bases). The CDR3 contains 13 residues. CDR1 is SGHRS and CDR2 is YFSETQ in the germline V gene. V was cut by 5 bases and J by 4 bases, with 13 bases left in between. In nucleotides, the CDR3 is TGCGCCAGCAGTCGGCCACAGGTGTACGAGCAGTACTTC. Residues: CASSRPQVYEQYF.

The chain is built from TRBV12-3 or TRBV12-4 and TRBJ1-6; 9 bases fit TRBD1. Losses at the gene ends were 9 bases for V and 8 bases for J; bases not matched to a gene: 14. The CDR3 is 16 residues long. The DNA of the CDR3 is TGTGCCAGTAGCGGTTTTGGACAGGGGTCGGATTCACCCCTCCACTTT. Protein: CASSGFGQGSDSPLHF.

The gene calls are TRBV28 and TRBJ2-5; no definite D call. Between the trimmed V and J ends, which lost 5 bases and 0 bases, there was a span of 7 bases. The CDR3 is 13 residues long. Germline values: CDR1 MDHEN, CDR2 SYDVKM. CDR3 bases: TGTGCCAGCAGTCCACGATACCAAGAGACCCAGTACTTC. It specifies CASSPRYQETQYF.

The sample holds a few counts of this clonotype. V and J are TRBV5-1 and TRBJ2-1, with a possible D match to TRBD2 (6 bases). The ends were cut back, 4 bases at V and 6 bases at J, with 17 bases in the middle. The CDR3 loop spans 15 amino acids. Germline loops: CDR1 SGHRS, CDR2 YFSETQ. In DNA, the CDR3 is TGCGCCAGCAGCCCTTTTAGCGGATCCCTCAATGAGCAGTTCTTC. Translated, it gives CASSPFSGSLNEQFF. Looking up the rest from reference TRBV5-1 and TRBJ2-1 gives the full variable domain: KAGVTQTPRYLIKTRGQQVTLSCSPISGHRSVSWYQQTPGQGLQFLFEYFSETQRNKGNFPGRFSGRQFSNSRSEMNVSTLELGDSALYLCASSPFSGSLNEQFFGPGTRLTVL.

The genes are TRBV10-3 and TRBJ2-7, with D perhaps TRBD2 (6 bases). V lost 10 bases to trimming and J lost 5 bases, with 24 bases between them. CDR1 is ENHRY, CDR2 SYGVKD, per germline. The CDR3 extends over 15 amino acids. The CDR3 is CATRAWSGEIDEQYF. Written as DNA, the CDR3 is TGTGCCACCCGGGCATGGTCGGGAGAGATTGACGAGCAGTACTTC.

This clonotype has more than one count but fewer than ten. The CDR3 is CASSQTGQGHYGYTF. CDR3 in DNA: TGTGCCAGCAGCCAAACGGGACAGGGGCACTATGGCTACACCTTC. The gene calls are TRBV3-1 and TRBJ1-2; 10 bases align to TRBD1. CDR1 and CDR2 (germline): LGHDT, YNNKEL (reference sequence). The CDR3 has 15 residues. The ends lost 2 bases at V and 3 bases at J; junction bases unmatched: 3.

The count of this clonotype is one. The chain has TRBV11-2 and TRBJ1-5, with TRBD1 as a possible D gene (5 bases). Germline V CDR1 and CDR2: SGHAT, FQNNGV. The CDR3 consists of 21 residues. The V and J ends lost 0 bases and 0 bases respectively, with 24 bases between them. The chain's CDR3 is CASSLDSLWDGGTYSNQPQHF. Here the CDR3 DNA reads TGTGCCAGCAGCTTAGATTCCCTATGGGACGGAGGGACCTATAGCAATCAGCCCCAGCATTTT.

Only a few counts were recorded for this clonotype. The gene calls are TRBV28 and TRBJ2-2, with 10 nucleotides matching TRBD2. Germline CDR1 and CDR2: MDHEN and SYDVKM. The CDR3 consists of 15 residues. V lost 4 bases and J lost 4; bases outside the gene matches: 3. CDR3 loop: CASSSSGSGTGELFF. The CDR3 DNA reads TGTGCCAGCAGTTCTAGCGGGAGCGGCACCGGGGAGCTGTTTTTT.

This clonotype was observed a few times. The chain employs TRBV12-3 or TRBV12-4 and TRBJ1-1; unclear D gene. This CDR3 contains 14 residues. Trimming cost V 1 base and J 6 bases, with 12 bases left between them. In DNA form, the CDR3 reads TGTGCCAGCAGTTTAGATTATGGGCGGGCTGAAGCTTTCTTT. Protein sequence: CASSLDYGRAEAFF.

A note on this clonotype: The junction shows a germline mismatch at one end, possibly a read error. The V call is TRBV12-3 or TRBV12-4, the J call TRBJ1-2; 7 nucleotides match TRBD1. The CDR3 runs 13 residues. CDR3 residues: CASRYPGTANSRF. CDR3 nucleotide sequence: TGTGCCAGCAGATATCCCGGGACAGCCAATTCAAGGTTC.

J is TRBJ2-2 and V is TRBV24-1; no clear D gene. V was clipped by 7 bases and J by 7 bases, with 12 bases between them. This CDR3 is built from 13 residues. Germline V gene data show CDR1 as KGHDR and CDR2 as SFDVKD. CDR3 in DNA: TGTGCCACCAGGTCCGCTCTTCGCGGGGAGCTGTTTTTT. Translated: CATRSALRGELFF.

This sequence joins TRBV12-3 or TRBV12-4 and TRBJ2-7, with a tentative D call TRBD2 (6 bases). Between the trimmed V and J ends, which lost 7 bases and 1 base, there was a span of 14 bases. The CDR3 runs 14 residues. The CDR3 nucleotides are TGTGCCAGCATGAGAGCGGGTGAATCCTACGAGCAGTACTTC. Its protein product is CASMRAGESYEQYF.

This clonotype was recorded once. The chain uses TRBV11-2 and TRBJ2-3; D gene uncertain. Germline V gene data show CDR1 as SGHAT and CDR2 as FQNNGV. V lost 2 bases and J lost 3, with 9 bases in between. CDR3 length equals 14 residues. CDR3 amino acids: CASSLFLLTDTQYF. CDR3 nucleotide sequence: TGTGCCAGCAGCTTATTCCTGCTGACAGATACGCAGTATTTT.

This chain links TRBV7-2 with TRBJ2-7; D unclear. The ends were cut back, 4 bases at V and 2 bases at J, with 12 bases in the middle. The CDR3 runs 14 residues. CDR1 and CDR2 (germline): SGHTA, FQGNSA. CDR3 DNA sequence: TGTGCCAGCAGCTCTAGGGTAGGGACCTACGAGCAGTACTTC. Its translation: CASSSRVGTYEQYF. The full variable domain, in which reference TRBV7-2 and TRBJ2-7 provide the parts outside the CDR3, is GAGVSQSPSNKVTEKGKDVELRCDPISGHTALYWYRQSLGQGLEFLIYFQGNSAPDKSGLPSDRFSAERTGGSVSTLTIQRTQQEDSAVYLCASSSRVGTYEQYFGPGTRLTVT.

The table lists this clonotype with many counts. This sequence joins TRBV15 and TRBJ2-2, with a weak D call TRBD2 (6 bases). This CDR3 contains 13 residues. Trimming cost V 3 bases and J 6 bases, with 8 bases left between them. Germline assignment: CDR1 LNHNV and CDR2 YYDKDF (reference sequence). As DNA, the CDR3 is TGTGCCACCAGCAGGGAGGGTGCCGGGGAGCTGTTTTTT. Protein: CATSREGAGELFF.

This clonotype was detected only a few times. This CDR3 reads CASSQDLSGAPSGANVLTF. The CDR3 DNA is TGTGCCAGCAGCCAAGATCTGTCGGGGGCCCCCTCTGGGGCCAACGTCCTGACTTTC. J is TRBJ2-6 and V is TRBV3-1; D is tentatively TRBD1 or TRBD2 (6 bases each). The V end lost 0 bases, the J end lost 0 bases, and 15 bases lay between the germline ends. The CDR3 extends over 19 amino acids. Germline CDR1 reads LGHDT; CDR2 reads YNNKEL (reference sequence).

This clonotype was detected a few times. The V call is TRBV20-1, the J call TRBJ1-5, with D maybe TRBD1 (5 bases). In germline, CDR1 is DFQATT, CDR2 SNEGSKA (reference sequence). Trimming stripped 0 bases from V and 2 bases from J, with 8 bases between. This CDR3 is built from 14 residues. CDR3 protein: CSARDDRRNQPQHF. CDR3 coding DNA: TGCAGTGCTAGAGATGACAGACGCAATCAGCCCCAGCATTTT.

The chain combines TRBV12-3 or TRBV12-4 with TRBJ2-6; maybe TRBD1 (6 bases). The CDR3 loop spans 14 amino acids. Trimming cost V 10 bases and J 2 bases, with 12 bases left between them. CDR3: CATPDRPGANVLTF. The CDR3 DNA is TGTGCCACCCCTGACAGGCCTGGGGCCAACGTCCTGACTTTC.

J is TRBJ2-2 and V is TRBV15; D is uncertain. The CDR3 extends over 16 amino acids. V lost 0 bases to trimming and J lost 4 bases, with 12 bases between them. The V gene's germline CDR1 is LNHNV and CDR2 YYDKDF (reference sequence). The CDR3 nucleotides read TGTGCCACCAGCAGAGACGGCCACCCGGGCACCGGGGAGCTGTTTTTT. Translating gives CATSRDGHPGTGELFF.

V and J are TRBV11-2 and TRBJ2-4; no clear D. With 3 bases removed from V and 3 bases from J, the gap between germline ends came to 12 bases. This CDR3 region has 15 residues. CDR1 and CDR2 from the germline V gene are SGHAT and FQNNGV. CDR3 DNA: TGTGCCAGCAGCTTTGTTTCGGGCGGCAAAAACATTCAGTACTTC. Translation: CASSFVSGGKNIQYF.